This TCR beta chain was found in a study of control samples from healthy donors and cancer patients. Profiling relied on immunoSEQ multiplex PCR, and the TCRdb table lists in-frame clones only, not all of them. This sample has more than 85,000 clones, with 70% to 90% found just once. Sequencing was performed on PBMCs. The source is a woman between 55 and 75 years old with lung cancer.

The CDR3 reads CASSQTANQPQHF. In nucleotides, the CDR3 is TGTGCCAGCAGCCAAACGGCCAATCAGCCCCAGCATTTT. The chain joins TRBV3-1 (or the pseudogene TRBV3-2) to TRBJ1-5; no clear D. V was trimmed by 2 bases and J by 3 bases, leaving 5 bases between them. CDR3 length: 13 residues. Germline CDR1 reads LGHDT; CDR2 reads YNNKEL (reference sequence).